This TCR beta chain was recovered during a study of cytomegalovirus exposure and HLA in healthy donors (dated by TCRdb to 2016 to 2017). Study-wide context: An earlier analysis of some 500 of the donors reported 250 to 300 Gb of sequence data and approximately 110 million unique TCR beta sequences from around 200 million T cells. Among 300 to 500 genotyped donors of the cohort, an average of about 220,000 unique TCR beta nucleotide sequences was sequenced per donor, of which 15% to 20% were non-productive. The aim of the study was to test whether cataloging public T cell receptors could identify signatures of past pathogen exposure. The study profiled the T cell repertoires of around 700 subjects by immunosequencing and related them to cytomegalovirus serostatus. Several DR-DQ haplotypes were handled as single units for association and clustering because linkage in the cohort was strong. An early release that covered 640 HLA-typed donors contained approximately 320 gigabases of sequencing data and roughly 84 million unique TCR sequences. To decide whether each TCR beta V gene segment behaved as functional or pseudogenic, an earlier analysis of 587 of the donors relied on high-throughput TCR beta sequencing. Among the roughly 400 genotyped donors, about 83% belonged to the genetic ancestry cluster associated with self-reported Caucasian donors. HLA typing included class I and class II loci at four-digit resolution. In a later analysis, previously published TCR beta repertoires from 666 donors were re-analyzed and high-resolution HLA genotyping was added so that TCR occurrence patterns could be studied. Alongside the repertoire data, information on donor age, sex, ethnicity and CMV serostatus was compiled. Every repertoire in the discovery cohort had been generated on one and the same sequencing platform. Along with the approximately 700-subject first cohort, a separate validation cohort of over a hundred different subjects was used. Typing coverage varied by locus: about 629-640 donors for A, B, C, DRB1 and DQB1; under 550 for DQA1; about 570 for DPA1; approximately 470 for DPB1. In a later genetic analysis, genome-wide SNP genotypes for about 55% of the roughly 670 donors were used, and that subset was treated as a discovery cohort. The study combined high-throughput TCR immunosequencing, statistical association of individual TCRs with disease status, and machine learning to predict cytomegalovirus infection status. Rather than drawing on any new phenotypic data, the later analysis identified candidate immune exposures from TCR beta sequences and the way those sequences occurred across donors.

Library generation was performed with the immunoSEQ multiplex PCR assay. For the multiplex PCR, a mixture combining 60 forward primers for TCR Vbeta segments and 13 reverse primers for TCR Jbeta segments was used. The CDR3 region of rearranged TCR beta genes was amplified from genomic DNA by a multiplex PCR assay. The amplified TCR beta libraries were sequenced on the Illumina HiSeq System as 87-base-pair reads. In the paper's pipeline: A later analysis counted tens of millions of unique TCR beta chains across the 666 repertoires, and some 11 million of these chains were shared by at least two donors. Raw reads were error-corrected and collapsed into unique sequences by a nearest-neighbor algorithm in which closely related sequences were merged to remove PCR and sequencing errors. To assign V, D and J gene segments, CDR3 sequences were aligned to IMGT reference sequences. For a sequence to be retained, at least a six-nucleotide match to both a V gene segment and a J gene segment was required. Rearrangements were classified as productive when the CDR3 lacked stop codons and remained in frame with V and J, and all other rearrangements were classified as non-productive. CDR3 was defined by IMGT convention, running from the second conserved V-encoded cysteine to the conserved J-encoded phenylalanine. The earlier analysis of 587 of the donors excluded any sequence lacking an unambiguous match to a single V gene segment. An earlier analysis of approximately 590 of the donors called V segments functional above 56.7% productive rearrangements and segregating when the between-donor standard deviation exceeded 5%. To diagnose cytomegalovirus status from the catalog of TCR beta chain sequences, a statistical classification framework was built. A later analysis assigned V and J genes by comparing TCR nucleotide sequences with IMGT/GENE-DB human TR gene sequences. Using the TCRdist pipeline, a later analysis assigned CDR3 sequences along with most-parsimonious VDJ recombination scenarios. In a later analysis, each TCR beta chain was defined by its CDR3 amino acid sequence together with its V-gene family, and reads lacking a unique V-gene family were excluded. A later analysis removed 450 to 600 highly shared, low-generation-probability nucleotide sequences to deal with suspected cross-contamination and a sequencing artifact. In a later analysis, a clonal expansion index was calculated for each public chain from normalized within-repertoire ranks of inferred template counts. In a later analysis, generation probabilities were computed using a VDJ recombination model fitted to out-of-frame rearrangements, and the results were checked against IGoR. Hypergeometric tests were used in a later analysis to score TCR-TCR, TCR-HLA and TCR-CMV co-occurrence, with a repertoire-size bias correction applied to the TCR pairs. False discovery rates were estimated in a later analysis by permuting HLA or CMV assignments 20 times. In a later analysis, co-occurring TCRs were grouped using DBSCAN, with TCRdist sequence similarity added in when clustering inside HLA-allele-positive subsets. Repertoires with fewer than 30,000 or more than 120,000 public chains, plus five repertoires with anomalous nucleotide sharing, were excluded from co-occurrence clustering. TCRdb took this table from immuneACCESS and kept in-frame rearrangements with V and J called. Such tables lack part of the clones; where checked against another copy, unresolved V genes explain under half of the gap, and the rest is unexplained. V, J and clone size were drawn from that table, and D and trimming were deduced from the DNA. In this sample the table shows 130,000 to 150,000 clones, 65% to 80% of which occur a single time. The ten most abundant clones make up roughly 1.2% of the sample.

As to this clone: Its target antigen remains unknown. No quality values exist for individual bases; no much larger clone is one base distant.

Relative to germline, V is 0 bases shorter and J is 0 bases shorter, with 9 bases between their ends. The germline V gene provides CDR1 MRHNA and CDR2 SNTAGT. The CDR3 sequence holds 16 residues, the cysteine and phenylalanine included. Only the CDR3 DNA is retained, 48 bases long and in frame from the first base. The cohort consisted of 650 to 850 healthy bone marrow donors. Cohort members were all nominally healthy when sampled, although unrecorded immune exposures were likely present. The donor was CMV seropositive and belonged to the group of some 290 seropositive cohort members. A peripheral blood sample was provided by each donor, and peripheral blood mononuclear cells were used for TCR beta sequencing. The Qiagen DNeasy Blood Extraction Kit was used to extract genomic DNA from the blood cell samples. What the authors observed across the whole study: Broadly in line with IMGT annotations, most TCR beta V segments showed up in productive rearrangements about 90% or about 30% of the time in an earlier analysis of some 590 of the donors. The only immune exposure information available for the cohort was CMV serostatus. A later analysis associated about 16,000 TCR beta sequences with specific HLA alleles at a false discovery rate of 0.05. Compared with equally common non-associated chains, HLA-associated TCR beta chains in a later analysis were more clonally expanded and had lower generation probabilities. The authors suggested that the approach could potentially be extended to other disease states and immunological phenotypes. Roughly 15 rarely observed V segments, including chromosome 9 orphons, were excluded from the earlier analysis of a few hundred of the donors because counts were too low. When HLA alleles, especially DR and DQ, strongly co-occurred, attributing TCR associations to individual alleles was difficult. A later analysis found that TCR association rates varied across HLA loci, with DRB1 alleles showing the most associated TCRs and HLA-C alleles the fewest. An association between a missense DCLRE1C variant and V-gene and J-gene trimming of TCR beta chains was found in a later genetic analysis and replicated in an independent cohort. A few of the identified cytomegalovirus-associated TCR beta chains were confirmed in vitro to be specific for cytomegalovirus antigens. A cluster of highly shared sequence variants was judged likely to represent a technical artifact of the sequencing pipeline. While some public TCRs were present in many individuals, most TCR sequences turned up only very rarely across donors. A further reported finding was that TCR beta sequences accurately predicted the HLA-A and HLA-B alleles for most subjects in the first cohort. The classifier was reported to diagnose cytomegalovirus status with high specificity and sensitivity in both the original and validation cohorts. Linkage disequilibrium might explain the correlated functional status among segregating V segments, but an unknown experimental factor could not be excluded. A total of fewer than 200 TCR beta chains were listed by the study as associated with cytomegalovirus. In a later analysis, several top co-occurrence clusters were reported to appear linked to parvovirus B19, influenza, CMV and Epstein-Barr virus. Only TCR beta chains were sequenced in this cohort, and the absence of alpha or paired-chain data limited detectable features. A later analysis found that most CMV-associated TCR beta chains appeared HLA-restricted, with HLA associations seemingly driven largely by CMV exposure. In a later genetic analysis, fewer N-insertions in productive TCRs were reported among donors in an Asian-associated ancestry cluster than the roughly 640-donor mean. The 87-base-pair reads could not distinguish some IMGT-functional V segments, including TRBV6-2 and TRBV6-3, so those segments were excluded. Because some donors lacked HLA typing at each locus, the association tests relied only on the typed subset. Roughly uniform sequencing depth across donors was assumed in presence/absence analyses, although this assumption may not hold.

This sequence uses TRBV6-4 and TRBJ1-5, with no D gene named confidently. The sequence came from a male donor in good health and CMV-seropositive. The sample taken for sequencing was PBMCs. The nucleotide sequence is given as TGTGCCAGCAGTGACTCGATTTCACATAGCAATCAGCCCCAGCATTTT. Its translation reads: CASSDSISHSNQPQHF.